This T cell receptor beta chain was documented in a study of Tregs in tolerant kidney transplant recipients. This CDR3 is built from 14 residues. Germline loops: CDR1 MNHNY, CDR2 SVGAGI (reference sequence). V shed 7 bases, J shed 4 bases, and the junction held 8 bases outside the gene matches. Sequencing was performed with immunoSEQ multiplex PCR; in TCRdb, only in-frame clones are kept and a portion is missing. This repertoire shows some 69,000 clones, over 80% found once; its top ten account for about 4.7%. The chain employs TRBV6-6 and TRBJ1-2; 8 bases are shared with TRBD1. The source of this sequence is a human donor in good health. Sequencing input: CD4+ T cells from blood. The CDR3 sequence: CASKDRETFYGYTF. The DNA for the CDR3 is TGTGCCAGCAAGGACAGGGAGACGTTCTATGGCTACACCTTC.